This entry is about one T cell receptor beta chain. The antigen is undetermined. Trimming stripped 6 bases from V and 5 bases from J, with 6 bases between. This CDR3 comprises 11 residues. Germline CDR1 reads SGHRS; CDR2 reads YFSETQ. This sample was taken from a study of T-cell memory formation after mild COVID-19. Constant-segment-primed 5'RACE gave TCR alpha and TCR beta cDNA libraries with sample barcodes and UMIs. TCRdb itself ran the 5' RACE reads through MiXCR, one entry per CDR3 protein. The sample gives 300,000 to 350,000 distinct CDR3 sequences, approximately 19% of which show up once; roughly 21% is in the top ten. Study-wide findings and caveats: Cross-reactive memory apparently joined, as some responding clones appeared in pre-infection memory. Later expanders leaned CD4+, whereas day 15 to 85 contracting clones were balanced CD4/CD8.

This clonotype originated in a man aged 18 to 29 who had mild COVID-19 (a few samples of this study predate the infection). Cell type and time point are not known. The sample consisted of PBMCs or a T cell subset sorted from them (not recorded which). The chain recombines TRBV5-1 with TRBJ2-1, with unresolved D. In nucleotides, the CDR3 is TGCGCCAGCACAGGTCACAATGAGCAGTTCTTC. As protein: CASTGHNEQFF.